This T cell receptor beta chain came from a study of T-cell reconstitution after alpha-beta-depleted transplantation in children. General observations from the study: Newly generated T cells supplied most T-cell counts and diversity one year post-transplant. Several hundred expanded graft clones reportedly were the source of alpha-beta T cells about two months after transplant.

Points on this clonotype: Its antigen remains unknown.

As it was prepared, the TCRbeta library received unique molecular identifiers. TCRdb ran MiXCR on the PCR reads and lists one entry per CDR3 protein. The table records hundreds of thousands of distinct CDR3 sequences, 13% of them present only once. The CDR3 has 14 residues. Germline V CDR1 and CDR2: MNHEY, SMNVEV (reference sequence). Trimming shortened V by 6 bases and J by 5 bases, and 17 bases separated the two germline ends. The chain employs TRBV27 and TRBJ2-7, with TRBD2 as a possible D gene (5 bases). This receptor was taken from a male patient younger than 18 who had a stem cell transplant for acute myeloid leukemia, so the T cells may come from the graft donor. This material consisted of PBMCs, mostly from graft donor cells, taken 360 days after TCRalphabeta/CD19-depleted stem cell transplant. The CDR3 loop reads CASRQIGERDEQYF. The CDR3 nucleotides are TGTGCCAGCAGGCAGATTGGGGAGCGCGACGAGCAGTACTTC.